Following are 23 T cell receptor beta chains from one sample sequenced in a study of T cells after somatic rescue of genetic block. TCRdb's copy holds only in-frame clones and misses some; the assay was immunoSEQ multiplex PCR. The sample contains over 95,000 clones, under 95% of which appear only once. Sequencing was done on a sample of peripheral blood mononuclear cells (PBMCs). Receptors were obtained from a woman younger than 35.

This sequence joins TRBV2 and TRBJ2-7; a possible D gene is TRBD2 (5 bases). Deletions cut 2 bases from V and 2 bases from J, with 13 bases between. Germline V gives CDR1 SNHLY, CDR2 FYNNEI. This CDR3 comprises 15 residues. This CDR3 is CASSEPGLPTYEQYF. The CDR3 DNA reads TGTGCCAGCAGTGAACCCGGACTGCCAACCTACGAGCAGTACTTC.

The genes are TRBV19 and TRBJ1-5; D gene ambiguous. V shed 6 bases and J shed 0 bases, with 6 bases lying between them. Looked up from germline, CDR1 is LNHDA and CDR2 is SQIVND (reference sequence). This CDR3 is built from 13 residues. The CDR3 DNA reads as TGTGCCAGTAGCCAGTATAGCAATCAGCCCCAGCATTTT. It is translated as CASSQYSNQPQHF.

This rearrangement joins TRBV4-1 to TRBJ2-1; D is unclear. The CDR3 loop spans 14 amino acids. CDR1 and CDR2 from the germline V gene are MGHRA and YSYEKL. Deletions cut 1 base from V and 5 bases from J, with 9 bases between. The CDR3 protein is CASSQVGNHNEQFF. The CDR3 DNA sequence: TGCGCCAGCAGCCAAGTTGGGAATCACAATGAGCAGTTCTTC.

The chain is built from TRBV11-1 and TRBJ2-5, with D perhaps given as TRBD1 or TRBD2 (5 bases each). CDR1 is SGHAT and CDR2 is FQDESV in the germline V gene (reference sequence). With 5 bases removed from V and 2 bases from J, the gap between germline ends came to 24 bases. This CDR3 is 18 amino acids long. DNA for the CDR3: TGTGCCAGCAGCCCCATTAAGAGGGACCGCCCTCAGCAAGAGACCCAGTACTTC. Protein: CASSPIKRDRPQQETQYF.

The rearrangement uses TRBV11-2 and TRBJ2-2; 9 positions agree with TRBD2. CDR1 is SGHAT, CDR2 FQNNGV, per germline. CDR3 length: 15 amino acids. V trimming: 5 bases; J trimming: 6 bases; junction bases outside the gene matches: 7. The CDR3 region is CASSVLAGRSGELFF. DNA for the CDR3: TGTGCCAGCAGCGTGCTAGCGGGGAGATCCGGGGAGCTGTTTTTT.

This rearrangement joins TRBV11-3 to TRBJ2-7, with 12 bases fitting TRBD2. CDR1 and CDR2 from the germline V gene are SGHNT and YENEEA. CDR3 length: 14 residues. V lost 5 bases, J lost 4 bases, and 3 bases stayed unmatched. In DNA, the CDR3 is TGTGCCAGCAGCCAGGGGACTAGCGGGTACGAGCAGTACTTC. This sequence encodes CASSQGTSGYEQYF.

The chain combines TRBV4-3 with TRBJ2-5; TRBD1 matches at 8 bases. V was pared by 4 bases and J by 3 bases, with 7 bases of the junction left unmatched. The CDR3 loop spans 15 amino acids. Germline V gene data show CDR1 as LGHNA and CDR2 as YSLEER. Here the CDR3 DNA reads TGCGCCAGCAGCCTCTTGGACAGGGTGGAAGAGACCCAGTACTTC. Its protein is CASSLLDRVEETQYF.

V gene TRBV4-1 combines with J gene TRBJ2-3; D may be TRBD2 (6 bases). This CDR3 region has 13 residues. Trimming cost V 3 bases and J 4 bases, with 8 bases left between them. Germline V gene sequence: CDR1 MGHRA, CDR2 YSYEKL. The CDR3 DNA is TGCGCCAGCAGCCAGGGACTGTCAGATACGCAGTATTTT. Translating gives CASSQGLSDTQYF.

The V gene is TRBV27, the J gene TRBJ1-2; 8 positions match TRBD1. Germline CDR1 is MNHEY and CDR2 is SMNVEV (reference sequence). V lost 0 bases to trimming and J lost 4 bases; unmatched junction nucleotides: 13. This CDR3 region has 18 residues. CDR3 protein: CASSLSPGGPRVSYGYTF. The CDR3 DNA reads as TGTGCCAGCAGTTTATCCCCAGGGGGCCCGAGAGTGAGCTATGGCTACACCTTC.

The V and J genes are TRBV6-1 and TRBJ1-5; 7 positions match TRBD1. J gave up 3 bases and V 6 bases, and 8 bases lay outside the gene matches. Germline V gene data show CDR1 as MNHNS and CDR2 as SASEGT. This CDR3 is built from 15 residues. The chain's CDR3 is CASRISGTDNQPQHF. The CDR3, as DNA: TGTGCCAGCAGGATCTCGGGGACAGACAATCAGCCCCAGCATTTT.

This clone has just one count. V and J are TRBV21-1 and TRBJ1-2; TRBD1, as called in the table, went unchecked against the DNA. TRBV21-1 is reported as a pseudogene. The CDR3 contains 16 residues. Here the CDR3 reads CASSKVRGTGVYGYTF. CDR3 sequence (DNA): TGTGCCAGCAGCAAAGTAAGAGGGACAGGGGTTTATGGCTACACCTTC.

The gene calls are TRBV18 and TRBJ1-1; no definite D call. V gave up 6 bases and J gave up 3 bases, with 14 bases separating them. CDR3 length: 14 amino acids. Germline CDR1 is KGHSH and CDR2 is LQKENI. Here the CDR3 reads CASSLRSGDTEAFF. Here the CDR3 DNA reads TGTGCCAGCTCCCTGCGGAGCGGTGACACTGAAGCTTTCTTT.

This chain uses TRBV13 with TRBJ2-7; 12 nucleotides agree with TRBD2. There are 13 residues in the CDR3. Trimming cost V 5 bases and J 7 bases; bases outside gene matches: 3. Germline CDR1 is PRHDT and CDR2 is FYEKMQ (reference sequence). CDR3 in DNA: TGTGCCAGCAGCGCGGGACTAGCGGGTGAGCAGTACTTC. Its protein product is CASSAGLAGEQYF.

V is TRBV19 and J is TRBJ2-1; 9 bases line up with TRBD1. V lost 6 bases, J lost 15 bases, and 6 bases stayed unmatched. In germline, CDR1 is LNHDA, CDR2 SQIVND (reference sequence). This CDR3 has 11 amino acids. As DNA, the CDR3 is TGTGCCAGTAGGTTAGGGACAGGGCTGTTCTTC. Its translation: CASRLGTGLFF.

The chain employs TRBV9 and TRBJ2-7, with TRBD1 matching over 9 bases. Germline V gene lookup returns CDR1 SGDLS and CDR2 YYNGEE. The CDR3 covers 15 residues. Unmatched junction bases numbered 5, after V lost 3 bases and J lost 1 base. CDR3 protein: CASSGGTGKSYEQYF. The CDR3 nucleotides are TGTGCCAGCAGCGGGGGGACAGGGAAGTCCTACGAGCAGTACTTC.

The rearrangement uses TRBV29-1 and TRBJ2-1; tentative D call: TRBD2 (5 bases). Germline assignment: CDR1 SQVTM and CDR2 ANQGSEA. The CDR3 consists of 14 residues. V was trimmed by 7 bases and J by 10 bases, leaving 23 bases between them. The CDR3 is CSASPGNSGREQFF. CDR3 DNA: TGCAGCGCCTCCCCCGGGAACAGCGGACGGGAGCAGTTCTTC.

The CDR3 loop is CSGGHPPGVRDYGYTF. The DNA of the CDR3 is TGCAGCGGGGGACACCCCCCAGGGGTGAGAGACTATGGCTACACCTTC. This chain links TRBV29-1 with TRBJ1-2; the D gene is possibly TRBD1 (6 bases). The CDR3 is 16 amino acids. Germline V CDR1 and CDR2: SQVTM, ANQGSEA. The V end was cut by 7 bases, the J end by 3 bases, with 24 bases between.

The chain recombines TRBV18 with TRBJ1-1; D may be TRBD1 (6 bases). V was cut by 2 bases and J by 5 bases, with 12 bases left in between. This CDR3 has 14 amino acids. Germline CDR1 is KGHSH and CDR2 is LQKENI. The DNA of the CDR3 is TGTGCCAGCTCACCAAACGAGGGGGAGACTGAAGCTTTCTTT. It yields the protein CASSPNEGETEAFF.

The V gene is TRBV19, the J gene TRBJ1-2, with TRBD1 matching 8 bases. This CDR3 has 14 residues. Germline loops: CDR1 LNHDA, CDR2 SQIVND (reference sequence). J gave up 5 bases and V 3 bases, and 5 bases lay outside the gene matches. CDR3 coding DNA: TGTGCCAGTAGTATGCCAGGGGGCAGGTATGGCTACACCTTC. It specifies CASSMPGGRYGYTF.

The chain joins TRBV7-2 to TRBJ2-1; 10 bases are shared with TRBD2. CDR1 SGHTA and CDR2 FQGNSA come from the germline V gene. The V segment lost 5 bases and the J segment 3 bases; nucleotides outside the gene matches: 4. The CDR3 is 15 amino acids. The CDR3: CASSPGLASYNEQFF. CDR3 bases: TGTGCCAGCAGCCCGGGACTAGCGAGCTACAATGAGCAGTTCTTC.

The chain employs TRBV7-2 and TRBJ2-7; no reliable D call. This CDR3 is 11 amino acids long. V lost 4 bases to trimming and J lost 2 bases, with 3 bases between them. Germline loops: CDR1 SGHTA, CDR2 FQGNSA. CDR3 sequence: CASSSTYEQYF. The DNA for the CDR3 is TGTGCCAGCAGCTCTACCTACGAGCAGTACTTC.

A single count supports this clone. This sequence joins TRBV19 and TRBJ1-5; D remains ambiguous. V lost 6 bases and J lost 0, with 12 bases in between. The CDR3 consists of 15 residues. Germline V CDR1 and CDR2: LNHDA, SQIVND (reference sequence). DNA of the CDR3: TGTGCCAGTAGGCCGGCTGCCTATAGCAATCAGCCCCAGCATTTT. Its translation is CASRPAAYSNQPQHF.

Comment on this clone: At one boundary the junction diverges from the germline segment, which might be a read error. The CDR3 DNA reads TGTGCCAGCAGTGAACGGGGGGTCCGGTCGGGTGGTGTCTTC. Translating gives CASSERGVRSGGVF. The chain combines TRBV2 with TRBJ2-1; the match to TRBD2 covers 7 bases. The germline V gene has CDR1 SNHLY and CDR2 FYNNEI. The CDR3 consists of 14 residues. Based on the CDR3 plus reference TRBV2 and TRBJ2-1, the full variable domain is EPEVTQTPSHQVTQMGQEVILRCVPISNHLYFYWYRQILGQKVEFLVSFYNNEISEKSEIFDDQFSVERPDGSNFTLKIRSTKLEDSAMYFCASSERGVRSGGVFGPGTRLTVL.